This T cell receptor beta chain was sequenced in a study of blood T cell repertoires in COVID-19. Study context: Specimens from acute and convalescent COVID-19 originated in the United States, Italy and Spain. PBMCs, B-cell-depleted T cells, or T cells provided the cDNA or gDNA that made up the material.

This clone was recorded only once. V lost 2 bases, J lost 1 base, and 3 bases stayed unmatched. The CDR3 consists of 16 residues. CDR1 is SGHTA, CDR2 FQGTGA, per germline. Authors' processing steps: Amplifying reference gene primers gave estimates of nucleated cell counts. Clones were read by immunoSEQ multiplex PCR, and TCRdb kept only the in-frame ones, dropping some. V, J and clone size are taken as reported in that table, and D and trimming were inferred from the DNA itself. This sample has 100,000 to 140,000 clones, with more than 70% found just once. The sample taken for sequencing was peripheral blood. This chain joins TRBV7-3 and TRBJ2-5; TRBD2 matches at 11 bases. This clonotype originated in a human donor in a cohort sampled during active COVID-19. CDR3 protein: CASSLLAGGPQETQYF. The CDR3 DNA sequence: TGTGCCAGCAGCTTACTAGCGGGAGGCCCCCAAGAGACCCAGTACTTC.